Detailed here is one T cell receptor beta chain. Its target is not known. Extraction and reverse transcription of RNA yielded cDNA as the sequencing template. Clones were sequenced by immunoSEQ multiplex PCR, and TCRdb holds only the in-frame ones, with some missing. This table holds about 210,000 clones, around two fifths found once. Treatment reported: oral pan-JAK inhibitor, 5-10 mg twice daily. The data are from a study of CD8+ T cells in alopecia areata. Overall study context: A 6-month off-drug phase came after tofacitinib, which had lasted 6 to 18 months.

The V end lost 4 bases, the J end lost 1 base, and 10 bases lay between the germline ends. Germline V gives CDR1 GTSNPN, CDR2 SVGIG (reference sequence). CDR3 size: 13 residues. Study results and limitations: Scalp specimens additionally yield sequences from normal skin's resident alphabeta T cells.

V usage is TRBV30 and J usage is TRBJ1-1; no firm D call. The receptor was derived from a human donor with alopecia areata. This material consisted of CD4+ T cells sorted from blood, taken between weeks 30 and 35, from a patient treated with tofacitinib. CDR3 coding DNA: TGTGCCTGGACCATGGCCTCGAACACTGAAGCTTTCTTT. It encodes CAWTMASNTEAFF. Full variable domain (outside the CDR3, taken from reference TRBV30 and TRBJ1-1): SQTIHQWPATLVQPVGSPLSLECTVEGTSNPNLYWYRQAAGRGLQLLFYSVGIGQISSEVPQNLSASRPQDRQFILSSKKLLLSDSGFYLCAWTMASNTEAFFGQGTRLTVV.